This TCR beta chain was captured in a study of control samples from healthy donors and cancer patients (dated by TCRdb to the early 2020s). V sheds 2 bases and J sheds 1 base, leaving 5 bases between their ends. Taken from the germline V gene, the CDR1 and CDR2 loops are SGHAT and FQNNGV. The cysteine opens and the phenylalanine closes a CDR3 of 13 amino acids. Of the read, only the CDR3 DNA is kept; its 39 bases are in frame from base 1. Comments on this clone: Its specific antigen is unknown. Per-nucleotide qualities are absent, and no much larger clonotype sits a single base away.

Libraries were made using the immunoSEQ multiplex PCR assay. The immuneACCESS repertoire file appears here via TCRdb, limited to in-frame rearrangements. These files lack a portion of the clones; in checked studies, under half of the deficit traces to unresolved V genes, and the cause of the others is not known. This sample holds 100,000 to 150,000 clones; 80% to 90% were observed only once. The ten largest clones capture 9.5% to 13% of the sample. The chain couples TRBV11-2 to TRBJ1-1; the D gene assignment is ambiguous. Sequencing used blood. The TCR was taken from a man aged 25 to 40 in good health. The DNA is as follows: TGTGCCAGCAGCTTACAGAGGAACACTGAAGCTTTCTTT. This codes for CASSLQRNTEAFF.